A single sample is the source of the 22 T cell receptor beta chains below, sequenced in a study of early T cells in non-severe SARS-CoV-2 infection. TCRdb called the 5' RACE reads again in MiXCR, with one record for every CDR3 protein. The sample shows 70,000 to 95,000 distinct CDR3 sequences, 14% to 15% of them seen only once. Sequencing was performed on whole blood. Source of these receptors: an adult who was a healthcare worker with PCR-confirmed SARS-CoV-2 infection or an uninfected control (not recorded which).

This clonotype was found a few times. V and J are TRBV6-6 and TRBJ2-4; 16 bases are a match to TRBD2. Germline CDR1 is MNHNY and CDR2 is SVGAGI (reference sequence). The V and J ends lost 10 bases and 0 bases, in that order; junction bases with no gene match: 3. This CDR3 has 16 amino acids. The CDR3 DNA follows: TGTGCCACCGGGACTAGCGGGGGGGGAGCCAAAAACATTCAGTACTTC. Protein sequence: CATGTSGGGAKNIQYF.

This clonotype has a count of ten or more. The CDR3 sequence is CASSLSPQPQHF. Written as DNA, the CDR3 is TGTGCCAGCAGTTTAAGCCCTCAGCCCCAGCATTTT. V is TRBV28 and J is TRBJ1-5; no reliable D call. CDR1 is MDHEN and CDR2 is SYDVKM in the germline V gene. This CDR3 contains 12 residues. V gave up 2 bases and J gave up 6 bases, with 5 bases separating them.

The rearrangement joins TRBV7-2 to TRBJ2-7, with TRBD2 as a possible D gene (7 bases). The CDR3 consists of 15 residues. V shed 6 bases and J shed 0 bases, with 15 bases lying between them. Germline CDR1 reads SGHTA; CDR2 reads FQGNSA. CDR3 nucleotide sequence: TGTGCCAGCAGGGAGGGCGCGGGGGCCTCCTACGAGCAGTACTTC. As protein: CASREGAGASYEQYF.

J is TRBJ2-3 and V is TRBV27, with TRBD1 identical over 8 bases. The trim removed 3 bases at V and 1 base at J, leaving 15 bases unmatched. Germline V lookup: CDR1 MNHEY, CDR2 SMNVEV (reference sequence). The CDR3 has 19 amino acids. The CDR3 protein is CASSFHAVGAGGRTDTQYF. The CDR3 DNA is TGTGCCAGCAGTTTTCATGCTGTCGGGGCAGGGGGCCGCACAGATACGCAGTATTTT.

This clonotype was counted only a few times. The chain uses TRBV11-2 and TRBJ2-3; 7 positions agree with TRBD2. This CDR3 has 20 amino acids. Germline V gives CDR1 SGHAT, CDR2 FQNNGV. The V and J ends lost 3 bases and 0 bases, in that order; junction bases with no gene match: 18. The CDR3 DNA sequence: TGTGCCAGCAGCTTCCCTATGGGAGCGGGGCAAACTCCTAGCACAGATACGCAGTATTTT. It yields the protein CASSFPMGAGQTPSTDTQYF.

The chain employs TRBV10-1 and TRBJ1-2, with no clear D. CDR1 WNHNN and CDR2 SYGVQD come from the germline V gene (reference sequence). Deletions cut 0 bases from V and 6 bases from J, with 11 bases between. CDR3 length: 14 residues. The CDR3 protein is CASSESAAPDGYTF. CDR3 nucleotides: TGCGCCAGCAGTGAGTCGGCGGCGCCCGATGGCTACACCTTC.

This clonotype occurred a few times. The junction departs from the called germline gene at one end, perhaps through a read error. V gene TRBV12-3 or TRBV12-4 combines with J gene TRBJ2-1; 15 bases align to TRBD2. This CDR3 is built from 15 residues. The CDR3 DNA follows: TGTGGCAGCAGTCCGGGACTAGCGGGGGGCTATGAGCAGTTCTTC. Translated, it gives CGSSPGLAGGYEQFF.

This clonotype was seen more than once but under ten times. This chain uses TRBV6-2 or TRBV6-3 with TRBJ2-3, with D perhaps matching TRBD2 (6 bases). V was clipped by 5 bases and J by 4 bases, with 16 bases between them. The CDR3 runs 15 residues. The V gene's germline CDR1 is MNHEY and CDR2 SVGEGT. The CDR3 loop reads CASSPGTPWADTQYF. CDR3 coding DNA: TGTGCCAGCAGTCCCGGGACTCCCTGGGCAGATACGCAGTATTTT.

This clonotype has a handful of counts. The chain recombines TRBV2 with TRBJ2-7; D gene ambiguous. The CDR3 sequence is 11 residues long. Trimming took off 7 bases at V and 3 bases at J, with 7 bases between the two ends. Germline lookup yields CDR1 SNHLY and CDR2 FYNNEI. CDR3 residues: CASTWDYEQYF. Written as DNA, the CDR3 is TGTGCCAGCACTTGGGACTACGAGCAGTACTTC.

Details on this clonotype: Likely a read error: the CDR3 ends without its conserved phenylalanine or tryptophan. The chain employs TRBV29-1 and TRBJ2-3; D remains ambiguous. Germline values: CDR1 SQVTM, CDR2 ANQGSEA. The CDR3 loop spans 14 amino acids. Trimming took off 2 bases at V and 1 base at J, with 10 bases between the two ends. CDR3 sequence: CSVERDTGTDTQYL. The DNA for the CDR3 is TGCAGCGTTGAACGTGACACCGGCACAGATACGCAGTATTTA.

The rearrangement joins TRBV29-1 to TRBJ2-5; 7 nucleotides align to TRBD1. This CDR3 comprises 13 residues. The germline CDR1 and CDR2 sequences are SQVTM and ANQGSEA. With V trimmed by 8 bases and J by 4 bases, 10 bases remained unmatched. CDR3 bases: TGCAGCATCCGGAACAGGGGTATAGAGACCCAGTACTTC. Its translation: CSIRNRGIETQYF.

This clonotype came up once. The chain links TRBV7-2 to TRBJ2-6; D is ambiguous. V gave up 2 bases and J gave up 6 bases, with 2 bases separating them. CDR1 and CDR2 (germline): SGHTA, FQGNSA. The CDR3 covers 12 residues. The CDR3, as DNA: TGTGCCAGCAGCTTACAGGCCAACGTCCTGACTTTC. Encoded protein: CASSLQANVLTF.

The gene calls are TRBV3-1 and TRBJ1-2, with 7 nucleotides matching TRBD1. V gave up 2 bases and J gave up 4 bases; unmatched junction bases: 7. This CDR3 comprises 15 residues. Germline V gives CDR1 LGHDT, CDR2 YNNKEL (reference sequence). The chain's CDR3 is CASSQITRDSYGYTF. CDR3 coding DNA: TGTGCCAGCAGCCAAATAACCCGGGACAGCTATGGCTACACCTTC.

This rearrangement joins TRBV5-5 to TRBJ1-4; D gene uncertain. CDR1 is SGHKS, CDR2 YYEKEE, per germline (reference sequence). V lost 4 bases, J lost 7 bases, and 23 bases lay in between. The CDR3 length is 17 residues. CDR3 nucleotide sequence: TGTGCCAGCAGCCCTAGTTCGGAATTGGACTACGGTGAAAAACTGTTTTTT. It is translated as CASSPSSELDYGEKLFF.

This clonotype was observed a handful of times. This sequence joins TRBV28 and TRBJ2-5; 10 bases are shared with TRBD2. The ends lost 3 bases at V and 5 bases at J; junction bases unmatched: 6. The V gene's germline CDR1 is MDHEN and CDR2 SYDVKM. This CDR3 comprises 15 residues. CDR3 nucleotides: TGTGCCAGCAGTTTGTCAGCGGGGGGGCCCGAGACCCAGTACTTC. It codes for CASSLSAGGPETQYF. The whole variable domain, remainder taken from reference TRBV28 and TRBJ2-5, is DVKVTQSSRYLVKRTGEKVFLECVQDMDHENMFWYRQDPGLGLRLIYFSYDVKMKEKGDIPEGYSVSREKKERFSLILESASTNQTSMYLCASSLSAGGPETQYFGPGTRLLVL.

This clonotype showed up just a few times. As DNA, the CDR3 is TGTGCCAGCAGCTTATCAACGGGGGCTGAAGCTTTCTTT. As protein: CASSLSTGAEAFF. The rearrangement uses TRBV7-9 and TRBJ1-1; TRBD1 might be the D (5 bases). The germline V gene encodes CDR1 SEHNR and CDR2 FQNEAQ (reference sequence). V lost 2 bases and J 6 bases, leaving 10 bases between the germline ends. The CDR3 is made up of 13 amino acids.

V gene TRBV7-8 combines with J gene TRBJ1-1; D is undetermined. Trimming shortened V by 4 bases and J by 1 base, and 7 bases separated the two germline ends. The CDR3 sequence is 13 residues long. CDR1 is SGHVS, CDR2 FQNEAQ, per germline. The CDR3 nucleotides are TGTGCCAGCAGCTACCGACAGAACACTGAAGCTTTCTTT. Amino acids: CASSYRQNTEAFF.

J is TRBJ2-1 and V is TRBV12-3 or TRBV12-4; either TRBD1 or TRBD2 may fit D (5 bases each). Between the trimmed V and J ends, which lost 5 bases and 0 bases, there was a span of 11 bases. The CDR3 runs 15 residues. Here the CDR3 reads CASSEGQFSYNEQFF. The CDR3, as DNA: TGTGCCAGCAGTGAGGGGCAGTTCTCCTACAATGAGCAGTTCTTC.

V is TRBV5-6 and J is TRBJ1-4; D not certain. The length of the CDR3 is 13 residues. Trimming cost V 3 bases and J 8 bases, with 11 bases left between them. In germline, CDR1 is SGHDT, CDR2 YYEEEE. The CDR3 loop reads CASSSGPLEKLFF. The CDR3 DNA reads TGTGCCAGCAGCTCCGGGCCCTTGGAAAAACTGTTTTTT.

The J gene is TRBJ2-1, the V gene TRBV11-2; D is unclear. Trimming took off 5 bases at V and 4 bases at J, with 6 bases between the two ends. The germline gives CDR1 SGHAT, CDR2 FQNNGV. The CDR3 totals 12 residues. CDR3 sequence: CASSPRYNEQFF. The CDR3 DNA follows: TGTGCCAGCAGCCCCCGTTACAATGAGCAGTTCTTC.

The chain is built from TRBV19 and TRBJ2-7; 7 bases fit TRBD1. Trimming at V came to 5 bases and at J to 1 base, leaving 5 bases not matched to a gene. The CDR3 spans 14 residues. Germline assignment: CDR1 LNHDA and CDR2 SQIVND (reference sequence). The CDR3 coding sequence is TGTGCCAGTAGTGGACAGGTTTCATCCTACGAGCAGTACTTC. Translation: CASSGQVSSYEQYF.

This clonotype came up many times. V and J are TRBV12-3 or TRBV12-4 and TRBJ1-4; TRBD1 matches at 8 bases. V lost 5 bases and J lost 4; bases outside the gene matches: 9. The CDR3 runs to 16 residues. The CDR3 DNA reads TGTGCCAGCAGTCTTGACAGGGGCCGAATTAATGAAAAACTGTTTTTT. This sequence encodes CASSLDRGRINEKLFF.